The clone carrying this T cell receptor beta chain was detected only once. This CDR3 spans 16 amino acids. Per germline, CDR1 LNHDA and CDR2 SQIVND (reference sequence). Trimming took 5 bases from V and 5 from J; bases not matched to a gene: 10. This specimen belongs to a study of blood T cell repertoires in COVID-19. Across the whole study: There were acute and convalescent COVID-19 samples, and they came from the United States, Italy and Spain. Sample material is recorded as cDNA or gDNA derived from T cells, B-cell-depleted T cells, or PBMCs.

The study assigned cohorts using participant-reported clinical history. Profiling relied on immunoSEQ multiplex PCR, and the TCRdb table lists in-frame clones only, not all of them. The sample holds more than 250,000 clones, nearly 90% seen once. V usage is TRBV19 and J usage is TRBJ1-5; 9 bases map to TRBD1. This TCR came from a woman aged 18-29 years with acute COVID-19. Sequences were obtained from PBMCs or T cells enriched from blood (not recorded which). CDR3 amino acids: CASSLLQGAVDQPQHF. CDR3 DNA sequence: TGTGCCAGTAGTCTTCTACAGGGGGCGGTGGATCAGCCCCAGCATTTT.